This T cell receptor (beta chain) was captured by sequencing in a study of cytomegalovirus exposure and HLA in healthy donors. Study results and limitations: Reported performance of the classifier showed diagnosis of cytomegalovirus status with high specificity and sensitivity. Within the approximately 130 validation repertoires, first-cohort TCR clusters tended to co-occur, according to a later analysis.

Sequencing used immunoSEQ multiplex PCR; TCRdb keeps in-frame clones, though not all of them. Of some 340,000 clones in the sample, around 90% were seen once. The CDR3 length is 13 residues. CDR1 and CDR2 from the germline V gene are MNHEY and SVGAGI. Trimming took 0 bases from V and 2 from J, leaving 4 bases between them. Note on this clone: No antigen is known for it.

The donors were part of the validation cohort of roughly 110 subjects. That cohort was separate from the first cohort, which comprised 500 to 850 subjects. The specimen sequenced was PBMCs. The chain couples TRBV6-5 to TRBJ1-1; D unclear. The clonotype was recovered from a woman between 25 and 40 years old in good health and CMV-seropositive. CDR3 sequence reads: CASSYSFNTEAFF. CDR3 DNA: TGTGCCAGCAGTTACTCGTTTAACACTGAAGCTTTCTTT.